The rows below give T cell receptor beta chains drawn from one sample of a study of cytomegalovirus exposure and HLA in healthy donors. This table comes from immunoSEQ multiplex PCR, and its TCRdb copy is limited to in-frame clones, with some not included. Among 150,000 to 200,000 clones, 60% to 85% were seen once, and the ten largest hold around 2.2%. The specimen sequenced was PBMCs. Receptors were obtained from a man between 45 and 60 years old in good health and CMV-seropositive. The CDR3 runs from the conserved cysteine through the conserved F or W. D genes are given only for firm matches. Where a row states a size, it is once, few, many or the class of an expanded clone; other rows omit it.

clone_size	v_call	d_call	j_call	cdr3_nt	cdr3_aa
.	TRBV28	.	TRBJ2-7	TGTGCCAGCACCCAGGGCAGAAGCGAGCAGTACTTC	CASTQGRSEQYF
.	TRBV2	.	TRBJ1-1	TGTGCCAGCAGTGAACTAGAGAACACTGAAGCTTTCTTT	CASSELENTEAFF
few	TRBV10-1	TRBD1	TRBJ2-7	TGCGCCAGCAGTGAAACCCACAGGGGTTCCTACGAGCAGTACTTC	CASSETHRGSYEQYF
.	TRBV27	TRBD1	TRBJ2-7	TGTGCCAGCAGTTTAGGGACAGGGCGCGAGCAGTACTTC	CASSLGTGREQYF
.	TRBV6-1	TRBD1	TRBJ1-5	TGTGCCAGCAGTGAGGACAGGGGAGTGGGCAATCAGCCCCAGCATTTT	CASSEDRGVGNQPQHF
once	TRBV27	.	TRBJ1-1	TGTGCCAGCAGGAGCGCCACCCAGAACACTGAAGCTTTCTTT	CASRSATQNTEAFF
.	TRBV7-9	.	TRBJ1-2	TGTGCCAGCAGCTTAGGGTGGAAAAGAGGGCAAACTAACTATGGCTACACCTTC	CASSLGWKRGQTNYGYTF
once	TRBV5-6	.	TRBJ1-5	TGTGCCAGCAGCGGAGGACAGTTCAATCAGCCCCAGCATTTT	CASSGGQFNQPQHF
once	TRBV5-1	TRBD1	TRBJ1-1	TGCGCCAGCAGCTGGGGACAGTTGAACACTGAAGCTTTCTTT	CASSWGQLNTEAFF
.	TRBV19	.	TRBJ2-1	TGTGCCAGTAGTACCCCCTGGCAGGGGGGAAGGAACAATGAGCAGTTCTTC	CASSTPWQGGRNNEQFF
.	TRBV2	TRBD2	TRBJ2-3	TGTGCCAGCAGTGAAGCGTTGGGGTGGCTAGCGGGGCTCTATAGCACAGATACGCAGTATTTT	CASSEALGWLAGLYSTDTQYF
few	TRBV11-3	TRBD2	TRBJ2-3	TGTGCCAGCAGCTTAGGGGGATGGAGCGGGGGTTCCACAGATACGCAGTATTTT	CASSLGGWSGGSTDTQYF
.	TRBV14	TRBD1	TRBJ2-1	TGTGCCAGCAGCCAAGAACAGGGGAATCGAAATGAGCAGTTCTTC	CASSQEQGNRNEQFF
.	TRBV12-5	TRBD1	TRBJ1-2	TGTGCTAGTGGTCCTCGGGACAGGGGGAACTTC	CASGPRDRGNF